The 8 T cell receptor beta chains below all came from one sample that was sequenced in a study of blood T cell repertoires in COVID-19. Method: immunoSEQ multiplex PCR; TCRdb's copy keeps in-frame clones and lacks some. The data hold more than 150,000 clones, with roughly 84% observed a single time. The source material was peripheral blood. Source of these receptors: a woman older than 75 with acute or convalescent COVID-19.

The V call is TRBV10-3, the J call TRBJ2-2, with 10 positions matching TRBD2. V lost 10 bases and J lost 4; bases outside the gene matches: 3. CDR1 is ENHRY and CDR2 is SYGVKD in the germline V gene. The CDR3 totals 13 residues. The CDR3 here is CATRTSGTGELFF. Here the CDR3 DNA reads TGTGCCACCCGGACTAGCGGCACCGGGGAGCTGTTTTTT.

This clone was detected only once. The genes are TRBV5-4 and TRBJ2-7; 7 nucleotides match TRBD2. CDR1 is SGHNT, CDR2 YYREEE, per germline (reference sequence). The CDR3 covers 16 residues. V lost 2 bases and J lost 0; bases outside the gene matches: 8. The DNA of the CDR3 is TGTGCCAGCAGCTTCCTTAGCGGGTCCAGCTCCTACGAGCAGTACTTC. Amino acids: CASSFLSGSSSYEQYF.

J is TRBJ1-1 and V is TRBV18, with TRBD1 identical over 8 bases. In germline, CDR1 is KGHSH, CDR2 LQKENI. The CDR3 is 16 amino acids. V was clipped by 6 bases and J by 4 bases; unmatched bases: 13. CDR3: CASSLSDAGGRTEAFF. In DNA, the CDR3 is TGTGCCAGCTCCCTCTCGGACGCAGGGGGCCGCACTGAAGCTTTCTTT. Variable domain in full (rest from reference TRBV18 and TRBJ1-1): NAGVMQNPRHLVRRRGQEARLRCSPMKGHSHVYWYRQLPEEGLKFMVYLQKENIIDESGMPKERFSAEFPKEGPSILRIQQVVRGDSAAYFCASSLSDAGGRTEAFFGQGTRLTVV.

The CDR3 DNA is TGTGCCAGCAGTGAATGGTCAGTCGAGCAGTACTTC. This gives the protein CASSEWSVEQYF. The chain couples TRBV6-1 to TRBJ2-7; D is uncertain. V was cut by 2 bases and J by 6 bases, with 8 bases left in between. The CDR3 runs 12 residues. Germline CDR1 reads MNHNS; CDR2 reads SASEGT.

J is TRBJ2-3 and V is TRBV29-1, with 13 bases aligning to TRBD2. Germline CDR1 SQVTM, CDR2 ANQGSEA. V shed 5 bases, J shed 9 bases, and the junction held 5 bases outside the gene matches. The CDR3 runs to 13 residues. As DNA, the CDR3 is TGCAGCGTTTACAGGACTAGCGGGAGCACGCAGTATTTT. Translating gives CSVYRTSGSTQYF.

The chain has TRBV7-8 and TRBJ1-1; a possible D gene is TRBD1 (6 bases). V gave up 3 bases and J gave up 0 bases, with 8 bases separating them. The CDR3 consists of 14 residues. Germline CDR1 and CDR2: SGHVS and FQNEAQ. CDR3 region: CASSLGAVNTEAFF. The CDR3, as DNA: TGTGCCAGCAGCTTGGGGGCCGTGAACACTGAAGCTTTCTTT.

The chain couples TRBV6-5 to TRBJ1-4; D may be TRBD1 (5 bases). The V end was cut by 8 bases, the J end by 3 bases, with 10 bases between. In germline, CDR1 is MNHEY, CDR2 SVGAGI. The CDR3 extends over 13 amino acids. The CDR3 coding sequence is TGTGCCAGCGTTGGGGGGGCTAATGAAAAACTGTTTTTT. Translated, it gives CASVGGANEKLFF.

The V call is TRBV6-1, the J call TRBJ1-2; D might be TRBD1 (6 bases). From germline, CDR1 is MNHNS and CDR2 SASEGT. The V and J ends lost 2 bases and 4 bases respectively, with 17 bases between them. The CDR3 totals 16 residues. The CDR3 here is CASSEHQGQGGYGYTF. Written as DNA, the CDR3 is TGTGCCAGCAGTGAACACCAGGGGCAGGGCGGCTATGGCTACACCTTC.